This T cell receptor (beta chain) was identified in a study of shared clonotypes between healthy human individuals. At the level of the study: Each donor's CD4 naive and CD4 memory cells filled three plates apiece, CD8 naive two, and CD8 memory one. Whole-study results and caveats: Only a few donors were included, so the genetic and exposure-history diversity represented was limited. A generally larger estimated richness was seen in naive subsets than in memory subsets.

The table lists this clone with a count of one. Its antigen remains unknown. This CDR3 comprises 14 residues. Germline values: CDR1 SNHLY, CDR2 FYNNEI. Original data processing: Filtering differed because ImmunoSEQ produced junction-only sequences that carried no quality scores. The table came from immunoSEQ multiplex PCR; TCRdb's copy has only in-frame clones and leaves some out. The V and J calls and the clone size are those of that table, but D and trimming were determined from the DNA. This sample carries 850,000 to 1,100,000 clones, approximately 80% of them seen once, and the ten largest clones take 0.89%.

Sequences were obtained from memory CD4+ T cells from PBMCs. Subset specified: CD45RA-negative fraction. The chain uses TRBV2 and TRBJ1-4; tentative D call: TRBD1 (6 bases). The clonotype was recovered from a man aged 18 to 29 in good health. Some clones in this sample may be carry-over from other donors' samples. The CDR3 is CACGRGGTNEKLFF. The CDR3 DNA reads TGTGCTTGTGGAAGGGGGGGAACTAATGAAAAACTGTTTTTT.